This T cell receptor beta chain comes out of a study of low-dose radiotherapy and immunotherapy resistance in tumors. As for the study in general: Cohort 2 patients were irradiated with 1 Gy every two weeks, reaching 13 Gy over 26 weeks. While receiving nivolumab 240 mg every two weeks, patients also received ipilimumab 1 mg/kg every six weeks, both intravenously. Study patients were administered oral aspirin at 300 mg daily for four cycles from cycle 1 day 1.

This clonotype was detected many times. Primers targeting TRAV and TRBV primed first-strand cDNA, covering alpha and beta chains. Using a constant-region primer together with a V-primer adapter, TCRs were subjected to approximately 20 PCR cycles of amplification. TCRdb recomputed calls from the reads with MiXCR, one row per CDR3 protein. The sample has about 58,000 distinct CDR3 sequences, 23% seen once. Time point of the sample: after trial treatment. Documented treatment: LDRT plus nivolumab, ipilimumab, low-dose cyclophosphamide and aspirin (RACIN trial). Donors were administered nivolumab, ipilimumab, aspirin and low-dose cyclophosphamide, together with low-dose radiotherapy. CDR3 length: 12 residues. Looked up from germline, CDR1 is SQVTM and CDR2 is ANQGSEA. V lost 7 bases and J lost 2, with 12 bases in between.

This sample comprised PBMCs, obtained after low-dose radiotherapy plus immunotherapy. This receptor was obtained from a male donor with prostate cancer. The chain recombines TRBV29-1 with TRBJ2-7; D could derive from TRBD1 or TRBD2 (5 bases each). CDR3 sequence reads: CSAGTAAYEQYF. The CDR3, as DNA: TGCAGCGCCGGGACGGCAGCCTACGAGCAGTACTTC.